This T cell receptor (beta chain) comes out of a study of CD8 T cells in ankylosing spondylitis. Study results and caveats: Ankylosing spondylitis blood appeared to carry a characteristic TCR beta motif of roughly 8 highly homologous variants. Reportedly, significant enrichment of disease-linked clones occurred in matched ankylosing spondylitis synovial fluid. In synovial fluid and blood from reactive arthritis, some motif variants were previously reported.

This clonotype was detected many times. Its specificity is not known. Germline-derived CDR1 and CDR2 are MNHEY and SVGAGI. V shed 0 bases, J shed 4 bases, and the junction held 11 bases outside the gene matches. This CDR3 spans 17 amino acids. Quantitative 5'-RACE was performed with molecular barcodes, and it yielded the TCR beta libraries. TCRdb re-analysed the 5' RACE reads in MiXCR, keeping a single row per CDR3 protein. The data hold 200,000 to 250,000 distinct CDR3 sequences, with about 7% observed a single time. V is TRBV6-5 and J is TRBJ1-2; 7 bases line up with TRBD1. The sequenced sample was blood, either unsorted or a sorted T cell fraction (not recorded which). The sequence was obtained from a male donor with ankylosing spondylitis. The CDR3 region has the DNA TGTGCCAGCAGTTACTCGATCTACGGTCAGGGGGGCTATGGCTACACCTTC. Protein sequence: CASSYSIYGQGGYGYTF.